The 27 T cell receptor beta chains reported below all come from one sample, sequenced in a study of kidney transplant recipient with SARS-CoV-2 infection. MiXCR, run by TCRdb on the reads, gives a single entry per CDR3 protein. The data contain 200,000 to 250,000 distinct CDR3 sequences, 25% to 30% of them singletons. The sequenced sample was a blood sample, obtained at baseline and on roughly day 110 from a kidney transplant recipient. These receptors were taken from a male patient aged 30 to 40 who had COVID-19 and was a kidney transplant recipient. Some T cells could come from the graft donor.

This clonotype was seen at least ten times. The V and J genes are TRBV7-9 and TRBJ1-5; tentatively, D is TRBD1 (6 bases). Germline loops: CDR1 SEHNR, CDR2 FQNEAQ (reference sequence). The length of the CDR3 is 14 residues. V lost 3 bases, J lost 2 bases, and 8 bases lay in between. As DNA, the CDR3 is TGTGCCAGCAGCTTCTCAGGGGGCAATCAGCCCCAGCATTTT. The encoded protein is CASSFSGGNQPQHF. Supplemented by reference TRBV7-9 and TRBJ1-5, the full variable domain reads DTGVSQNPRHKITKRGQNVTFRCDPISEHNRLYWYRQTLGQGPEFLTYFQNEAQLEKSRLLSDRFSAERPKGSFSTLEIQRTEQGDSAMYLCASSFSGGNQPQHFGDGTRLSIL.

This clonotype was recorded at least ten times. The gene calls are TRBV5-8 and TRBJ1-2; no firm D call. Germline V CDR1 and CDR2: SGHTS, YDEGEE. The CDR3 is 16 residues long. The V end was cut by 7 bases, the J end by 4 bases, with 23 bases between. The CDR3 sequence: CASHRHHPRKTYGYTF. CDR3 nucleotide sequence: TGTGCCAGCCATAGACATCATCCACGAAAGACCTATGGCTACACCTTC.

Concerning this clonotype: One base away lies a much larger clone, so this may be a sequencing read error. The genes are TRBV8-2 and TRBJ1-2. TRBV8-2 is a listed pseudogene. This CDR3 has 16 residues. The CDR3 DNA reads as TGTGGCAGTCAAGCGATTGATAGCCGAAAGACCTATGGCTACGCCTTC. Translation gives CGSQAIDSRKTYGYAF.

In regard to this clonotype: A clone one base away is much larger, so this may be a read error. This chain connects TRBV27 to TRBJ1-6; TRBD1 aligns across 8 bases. The CDR3 has 14 amino acids. Trimming removed 0 bases from V and 11 bases from J; junction bases left unmatched: 3. Germline CDR1 reads MNHEY; CDR2 reads SMNVEV (reference sequence). The CDR3 loop reads CASSLSGQGPPLHF. In DNA form, the CDR3 reads TGTGCCAGCAGTTTATCCGGACAGGGTCCACCCCTCCACTTT.

The genes are TRBV19 and TRBJ2-6; 7 bases are a match to TRBD1. After removal of 4 bases from V and 3 bases from J, the junction contained 3 bases not matched to a gene. From germline, CDR1 is LNHDA and CDR2 SQIVND (reference sequence). The CDR3 is 15 residues long. CDR3 loop: CASSTGGDGANVLTF. The DNA of the CDR3 is TGTGCCAGTAGTACAGGGGGAGATGGGGCCAACGTCCTGACTTTC.

This clonotype was picked up many times. In nucleotides, the CDR3 is TGTGCCAGCAGCCAAGCCGATACGGGACTCCCAGGGGCAGATACGCAGTATTTT. Protein: CASSQADTGLPGADTQYF. The chain couples TRBV3-1 to TRBJ2-3; perhaps D is TRBD1 or TRBD2 (6 bases each). V dropped 1 base and J dropped 4 bases, with 21 bases sitting between them. This CDR3 is 18 amino acids long. Germline CDR1 reads LGHDT; CDR2 reads YNNKEL (reference sequence).

Note on this clonotype: Since a much larger clone is just one base distant, this may be a read error. This rearrangement joins TRBV6-5 to TRBJ1-1; tentative D call: TRBD1 (5 bases). This CDR3 region has 13 residues. CDR1 is MNHEY and CDR2 is SVGAGI in the germline V gene. The CDR3 here is CAGSYQGGTEAFF. CDR3 nucleotides: TGTGCCGGCAGTTACCAGGGAGGCACTGAAGCTTTCTTT.

This clonotype occurred many times. It is unclear where the CDR3 begins or ends on the DNA, so no DNA is shown, and the CDR3 is as TCRdb lists it. The rearrangement uses TRBV7-5 and TRBJ1-2. TRBV7-5 is a pseudogene segment. The CDR3 region is 19 residues in length, termini included. The CDR3 protein is CISVPEPMVEVGKTYGYTF.

The chain couples TRBV4-1 to TRBJ2-3; the match to TRBD2 covers 9 bases. Germline CDR1 is MGHRA and CDR2 is YSYEKL. V lost 7 bases and J lost 4; bases outside the gene matches: 12. CDR3 length: 16 amino acids. For the CDR3, the DNA is TGCGCCAGCAAACTTCAGGGTAGCGGGAGACCAGATACGCAGTATTTT. It specifies CASKLQGSGRPDTQYF.

This clonotype was observed at least ten times. The CDR3 here is CASSSHRTSRKTYGYTF. CDR3 in DNA: TGTGCCAGCAGCTCGCATCGAACAAGCAGAAAGACCTATGGCTACACCTTC. V and J are TRBV11-2 and TRBJ1-2; the D is unclear. This CDR3 spans 17 amino acids. V was pared by 4 bases and J by 4 bases, with 22 bases between. Germline CDR1 SGHAT, CDR2 FQNNGV.

A note on this clonotype: The junction differs from germline at one of its ends, possibly a read error. The chain employs TRBV19 and TRBJ2-4; 9 bases line up with TRBD2. The J call may be faulty, since TRBJ2-7 better matches the DNA end. This CDR3 is 16 amino acids long. Germline loops: CDR1 LNHDA, CDR2 SQIVND (reference sequence). The CDR3 sequence is CTSTPGVAGDFYEQYF. CDR3 bases: TGTACCAGTACCCCGGGAGTAGCGGGAGATTTCTACGAGCAGTACTTC.

A word on this clonotype: With a much larger clone just one base away, this may be a read error. The chain combines TRBV5-3 with TRBJ2-4; D is ambiguous. TRBV5-3 is flagged as an ORF with uncertain function. The CDR3 is 16 amino acids. CDR3 coding DNA: TGTGCCAGAATGTTACAAGTGGTGAGAAAGACCTATGGCTGCACCTTC. The encoded protein is CARMLQVVRKTYGCTF.

The V gene is TRBV21-1, the J gene TRBJ2-3. TRBV21-1 is a pseudogene segment. This CDR3 region has 17 residues. The CDR3 sequence: CACSRKIATVMQDSQYF. In DNA, the CDR3 is TGTGCCTGCAGTAGAAAAATAGCTACAGTCATGCAAGATTCGCAGTATTTT.

Turning to this clonotype: A read error may be the cause here, since a much bigger clone is one base away. The chain carries TRBV9 and TRBJ1-1; 8 bases are shared with TRBD1. Germline trimming cut 6 bases from V and 4 bases from J; bases unmatched to any gene: 8. Per germline, CDR1 SGDLS and CDR2 YYNGEE. The CDR3 runs 14 residues. The CDR3 DNA reads TGTGCCAGCAACGAGGGACAGGTGGGCACTGAAGCTTTCTTT. Translated: CASNEGQVGTEAFF.

As concerns this clonotype: A much larger clone differs from this one at a single base, so this may be a read error. The rearrangement uses TRBV6-5 and TRBJ2-5, with 8 bases matching TRBD2. Germline V gives CDR1 MNHEY, CDR2 SVGAGI. The CDR3 has 15 amino acids. CDR3 DNA: TGTACCAGCAGTTACTCCGGGGGGGCGGGAGAGACCCAGTACTTC. Protein sequence: CTSSYSGGAGETQYF.

This clonotype was detected only once. A much larger clone sits a single nucleotide away, making a read error possible. The chain links TRBV5-4 to TRBJ2-3; 9 bases match TRBD1. CDR3 length equals 15 residues. The germline V gene has CDR1 SGHNT and CDR2 YYREEE (reference sequence). Germline trimming cut 4 bases from V and 3 bases from J; bases unmatched to any gene: 6. The CDR3 region has the DNA TGTGCCAGCAGCCTAGGACAGGGGACGACAGATACGCAGTATTTT. It specifies CASSLGQGTTDTQYF.

This clonotype was seen repeatedly, ten times or more. This chain links TRBV3-1 with TRBJ2-2; the D is unclear. Germline CDR1 and CDR2: LGHDT and YNNKEL (reference sequence). The CDR3 totals 18 residues. Deletions cut 5 bases from V and 5 bases from J, with 24 bases between. This CDR3 is CASSSEPPISGLTGELFF. Written as DNA, the CDR3 is TGTGCCAGCAGCTCGGAGCCTCCCATTTCAGGCTTGACCGGGGAGCTGTTTTTT.

As for this clonotype: This may be a read error: a much more frequent sequence differs by one nucleotide. The chain combines TRBV10-2 with TRBJ2-5; 15 bases align to TRBD2. Germline V gives CDR1 WSHSY, CDR2 SAAADI. The CDR3 runs 16 residues. CDR3 DNA sequence: TGCACCAGCAGACTCGGGACTAGCGGGAGGACGGAGACCCAGTACTTC. Its translation is CTSRLGTSGRTETQYF.

This clonotype was found many times. This chain connects TRBV20-1 to TRBJ2-7; 13 bases map to TRBD2. CDR3 length: 15 amino acids. The V segment lost 5 bases and the J segment 4 bases; nucleotides outside the gene matches: 8. Germline CDR1 reads DFQATT; CDR2 reads SNEGSKA (reference sequence). CDR3 sequence reads: CSAGRGLAGRYEQYF. CDR3 DNA: TGCAGTGCTGGAAGGGGACTAGCGGGAAGATACGAGCAGTACTTC.

This clonotype occurred many times. The chain uses TRBV6-5 and TRBJ1-2; D is perhaps TRBD1 (5 bases). V was shortened by 8 bases and J by 3 bases, with 19 bases between the two germline ends. The CDR3 is 15 amino acids. Germline loops: CDR1 MNHEY, CDR2 SVGAGI. This CDR3 reads CASADSLGGYYGYTF. DNA for the CDR3: TGTGCCAGCGCCGACAGCCTCGGAGGTTACTATGGCTACACCTTC.

Turning to this clonotype: This clone may be a read error of a much larger clone one base away. The DNA is left out, because the CDR3 cannot be placed on it with certainty; the CDR3 is given as TCRdb lists it. The rearrangement links TRBV7-5 to TRBJ1-2. TRBV7-5 is a pseudogene locus. The CDR3 is 19 residues long, ends included. CDR3 in amino acids: CISVPECPNEVGKTYGYTF.

This sequence joins TRBV5-3 and TRBJ1-2; D is unclear. TRBV5-3 is identified as an open reading frame with a role that is uncertain. Trimming took 7 bases from V and 4 from J, leaving 23 bases between them. This CDR3 spans 16 amino acids. This CDR3 is CARQKRVVRKAYGYTF. The CDR3 DNA follows: TGTGCCAGACAAAAGAGAGTGGTGAGAAAGGCCTATGGCTACACCTTC.

Turning to this clonotype: This could be a read error, since a much larger clone is one nucleotide away. J is TRBJ1-1 and V is TRBV29-1, with no clear D. This CDR3 region has 12 residues. Trimming cost V 5 bases and J 0 bases, with 7 bases left between them. CDR1 is SQVTM, CDR2 ANQGSEA, per germline. CDR3 in amino acids: CSVPTMNTEAFF. The CDR3 bases are TGCAGCGTTCCTACTATGAACACTGAAGCTTTCTTT.

This clonotype has just one count. A read error may be the cause here, since a much bigger clone is one base away. The chain is built from TRBV20-1 and TRBJ1-6; unclear D gene. The CDR3 runs 13 residues. Deletions cut 6 bases from V and 5 bases from J, with 11 bases between. Germline CDR1 reads DFQATT; CDR2 reads SNEGSKA (reference sequence). CDR3 coding DNA: TGCAGTGCCCCCGCCGCGAATAATTCACCCCTCCACTTT. It translates to CSAPAANNSPLHF.

This clonotype was found many times. This rearrangement joins TRBV6-5 to TRBJ1-5, with D unresolved. The CDR3 extends over 15 amino acids. The germline V gene has CDR1 MNHEY and CDR2 SVGAGI. Between the trimmed V and J ends, which lost 5 bases and 5 bases, there was a span of 16 bases. The DNA for the CDR3 is TGTGCCAGCAGTGGCACAAGTGGGAAGCATCAGCCCCAGCATTTT. It translates to CASSGTSGKHQPQHF.

This clonotype was counted at least ten times. This sequence joins TRBV10-3 and TRBJ1-1; 8 bases line up with TRBD1. J gave up 5 bases and V 4 bases, and 9 bases lay outside the gene matches. The CDR3 spans 15 residues. From germline, CDR1 is ENHRY and CDR2 SYGVKD. CDR3 in amino acids: CAISGQQGALTEAFF. The DNA for the CDR3 is TGTGCCATCAGTGGCCAGCAGGGGGCGCTGACTGAAGCTTTCTTT.

This clonotype was recorded many times. The chain employs TRBV12-5 and TRBJ1-2; possibly TRBD1 for D (5 bases). The CDR3 contains 17 residues. Trimming removed 5 bases from V and 4 bases from J, with 23 bases in between. From germline, CDR1 is LGHNT and CDR2 FRNRAP. The CDR3 loop reads CASGGVSLQGKTYGYTF. The CDR3 DNA is TGTGCTAGTGGTGGGGTCAGTTTGCAGGGAAAGACCTATGGCTACACCTTC.